This T cell receptor beta chain was profiled in a study of shared clonotypes between healthy human individuals. Study results and caveats: The low donor count limited represented genetic and exposure-history diversity. The authors sampled blood alone, and tissue repertoires likely differ. Read depth was anticipated to influence clonotype sharing among donors.

Data came from immunoSEQ multiplex PCR; TCRdb stores just in-frame clones and leaves some out. The table shows about 470,000 clones, with roughly 80% occurring only once. The healthy adult donors were HIV-negative and reported no recent acute infections or vaccinations. The length of the CDR3 is 14 residues. Germline CDR1 and CDR2: SGHRS and YFSETQ. The V and J ends lost 5 bases and 2 bases, in that order; junction bases with no gene match: 5. About this clone: The antigen remains undetermined.

The sequence was obtained from a woman between 40 and 55 years old in good health. Some clones in this sample may be carry-over from other donors' samples. This sequence joins TRBV5-1 and TRBJ2-3; 7 nucleotides align to TRBD1. Sequencing input: PBMCs. The CDR3 DNA reads TGCGCCAGCAGGTTTACAGGGGACACAGATACGCAGTATTTT. This encodes CASRFTGDTDTQYF.